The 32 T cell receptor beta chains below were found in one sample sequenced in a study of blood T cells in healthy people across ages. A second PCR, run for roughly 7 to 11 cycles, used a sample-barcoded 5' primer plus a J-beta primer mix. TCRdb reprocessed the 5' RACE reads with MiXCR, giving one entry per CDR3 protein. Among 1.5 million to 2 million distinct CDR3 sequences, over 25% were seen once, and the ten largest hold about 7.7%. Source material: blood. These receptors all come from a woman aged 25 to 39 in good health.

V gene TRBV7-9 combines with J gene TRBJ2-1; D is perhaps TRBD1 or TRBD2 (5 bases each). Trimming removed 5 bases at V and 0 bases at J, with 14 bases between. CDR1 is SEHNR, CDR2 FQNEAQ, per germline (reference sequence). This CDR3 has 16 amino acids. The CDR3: CASSAVGVSSYNEQFF. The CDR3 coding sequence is TGTGCCAGCAGCGCAGTGGGGGTTAGCTCCTACAATGAGCAGTTCTTC.

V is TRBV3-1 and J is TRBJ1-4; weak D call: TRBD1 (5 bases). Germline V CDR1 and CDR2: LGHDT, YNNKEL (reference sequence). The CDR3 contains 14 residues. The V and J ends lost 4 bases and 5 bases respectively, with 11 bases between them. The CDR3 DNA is TGTGCCAGCAGCCTTGGGGGGTGGAATGAAAAACTGTTTTTT. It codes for CASSLGGWNEKLFF.

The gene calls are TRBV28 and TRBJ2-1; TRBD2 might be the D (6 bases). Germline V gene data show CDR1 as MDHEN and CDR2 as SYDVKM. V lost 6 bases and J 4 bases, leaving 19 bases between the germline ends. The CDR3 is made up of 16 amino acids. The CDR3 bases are TGTGCCAGCAGCCCTCCCTGGGGGGATTCTTACAATGAGCAGTTCTTC. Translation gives CASSPPWGDSYNEQFF.

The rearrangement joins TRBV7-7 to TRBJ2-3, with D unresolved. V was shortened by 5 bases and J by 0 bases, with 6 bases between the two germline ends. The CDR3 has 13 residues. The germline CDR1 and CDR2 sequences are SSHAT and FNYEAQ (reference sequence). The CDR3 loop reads CASSEYSTDTQYF. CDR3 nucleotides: TGTGCCAGCAGCGAATATAGCACAGATACGCAGTATTTT.

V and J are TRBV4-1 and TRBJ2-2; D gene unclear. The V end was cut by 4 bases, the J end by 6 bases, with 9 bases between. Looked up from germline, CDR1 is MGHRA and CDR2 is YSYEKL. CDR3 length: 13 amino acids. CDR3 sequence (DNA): TGCGCCAGCAGCCCCCCAGCGCCCGGGGAGCTGTTTTTT. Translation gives CASSPPAPGELFF.

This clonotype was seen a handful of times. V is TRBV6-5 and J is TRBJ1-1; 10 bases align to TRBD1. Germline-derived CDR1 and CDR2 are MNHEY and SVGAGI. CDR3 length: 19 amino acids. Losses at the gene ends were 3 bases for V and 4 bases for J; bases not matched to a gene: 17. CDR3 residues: CASSYLPRQGANGGTEAFF. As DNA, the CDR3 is TGTGCCAGCAGTTATTTACCTCGACAGGGGGCAAATGGAGGCACTGAAGCTTTCTTT.

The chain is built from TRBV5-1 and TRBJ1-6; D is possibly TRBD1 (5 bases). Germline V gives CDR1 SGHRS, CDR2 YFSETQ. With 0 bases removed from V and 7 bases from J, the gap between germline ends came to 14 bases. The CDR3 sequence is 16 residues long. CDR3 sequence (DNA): TGCGCCAGCAGCTTGGCCGGGTCGGGGCCCAATTCACCCCTCCACTTT. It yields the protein CASSLAGSGPNSPLHF.

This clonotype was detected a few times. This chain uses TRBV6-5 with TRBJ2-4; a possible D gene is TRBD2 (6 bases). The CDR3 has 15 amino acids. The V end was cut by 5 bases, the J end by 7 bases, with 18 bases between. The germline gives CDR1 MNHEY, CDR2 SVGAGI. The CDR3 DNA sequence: TGTGCCAGCAGTGACCCCGGGACTGCGGGGAACATTCAGTACTTC. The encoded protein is CASSDPGTAGNIQYF.

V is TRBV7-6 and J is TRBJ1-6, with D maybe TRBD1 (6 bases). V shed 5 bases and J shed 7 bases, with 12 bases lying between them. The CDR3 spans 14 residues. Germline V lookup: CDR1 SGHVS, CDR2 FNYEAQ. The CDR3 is CASSTRTENSPLHF. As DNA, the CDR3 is TGTGCCAGCAGCACCAGGACAGAAAATTCACCCCTCCACTTT.

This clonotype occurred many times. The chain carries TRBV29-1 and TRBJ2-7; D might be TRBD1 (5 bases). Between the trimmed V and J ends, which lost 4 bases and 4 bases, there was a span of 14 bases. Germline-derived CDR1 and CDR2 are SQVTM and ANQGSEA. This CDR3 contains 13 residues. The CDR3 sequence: CSVVMARDYEQYF. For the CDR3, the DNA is TGCAGCGTTGTTATGGCCAGGGATTACGAGCAGTACTTC.

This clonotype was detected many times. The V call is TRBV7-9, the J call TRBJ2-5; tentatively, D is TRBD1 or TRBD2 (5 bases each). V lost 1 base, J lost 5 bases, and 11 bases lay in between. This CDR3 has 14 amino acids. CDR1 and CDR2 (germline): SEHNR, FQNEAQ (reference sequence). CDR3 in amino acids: CASSLGGRFETQYF. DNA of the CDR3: TGTGCCAGCAGCTTAGGGGGACGATTCGAGACCCAGTACTTC.

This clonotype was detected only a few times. The CDR3 sequence is CASSQTSGRGYEQFF. DNA for the CDR3: TGCGCCAGCAGCCAGACTAGCGGGAGGGGCTATGAGCAGTTCTTC. J is TRBJ2-1 and V is TRBV4-3, with TRBD2 matching 14 bases. CDR1 is LGHNA, CDR2 YSLEER, per germline. The CDR3 totals 15 residues. V lost 3 bases, J lost 8 bases, and 3 bases stayed unmatched.

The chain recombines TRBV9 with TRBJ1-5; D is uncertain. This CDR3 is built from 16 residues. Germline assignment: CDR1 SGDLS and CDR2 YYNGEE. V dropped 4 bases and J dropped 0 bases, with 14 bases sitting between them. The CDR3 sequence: CASSPGGGNSNQPQHF. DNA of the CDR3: TGTGCCAGCAGCCCGGGTGGAGGGAATAGCAATCAGCCCCAGCATTTT.

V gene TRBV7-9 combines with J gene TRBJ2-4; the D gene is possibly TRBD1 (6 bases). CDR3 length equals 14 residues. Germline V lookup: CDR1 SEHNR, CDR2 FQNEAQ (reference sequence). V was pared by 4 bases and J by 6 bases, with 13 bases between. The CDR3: CASSSEGGGNIQYF. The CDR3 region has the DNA TGTGCCAGCAGCTCGGAAGGGGGTGGAAACATTCAGTACTTC.

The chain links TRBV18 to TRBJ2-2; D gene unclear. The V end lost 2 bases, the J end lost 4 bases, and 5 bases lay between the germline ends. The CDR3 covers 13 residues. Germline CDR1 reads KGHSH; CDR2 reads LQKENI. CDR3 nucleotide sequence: TGTGCCAGCTCACCATCAAGCACCGGGGAGCTGTTTTTT. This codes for CASSPSSTGELFF.

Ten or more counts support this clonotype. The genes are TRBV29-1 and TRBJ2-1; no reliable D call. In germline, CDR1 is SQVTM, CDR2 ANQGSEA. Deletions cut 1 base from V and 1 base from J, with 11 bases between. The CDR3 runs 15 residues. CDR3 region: CSVEGASPSYNEQFF. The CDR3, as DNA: TGCAGCGTTGAAGGGGCTAGTCCTTCCTACAATGAGCAGTTCTTC.

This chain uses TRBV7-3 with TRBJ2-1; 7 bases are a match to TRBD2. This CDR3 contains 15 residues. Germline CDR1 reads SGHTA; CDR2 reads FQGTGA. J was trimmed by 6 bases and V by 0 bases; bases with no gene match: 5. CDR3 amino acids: CASSLTRTRTNEQFF. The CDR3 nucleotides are TGTGCCAGCAGCTTAACGAGGACTAGAACCAATGAGCAGTTCTTC.

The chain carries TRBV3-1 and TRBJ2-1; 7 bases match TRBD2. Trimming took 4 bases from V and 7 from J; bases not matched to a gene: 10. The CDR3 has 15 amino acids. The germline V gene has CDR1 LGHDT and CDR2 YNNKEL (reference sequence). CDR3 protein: CASSREAGPRNEQFF. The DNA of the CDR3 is TGTGCCAGCAGCCGGGAAGCGGGACCGCGGAATGAGCAGTTCTTC.

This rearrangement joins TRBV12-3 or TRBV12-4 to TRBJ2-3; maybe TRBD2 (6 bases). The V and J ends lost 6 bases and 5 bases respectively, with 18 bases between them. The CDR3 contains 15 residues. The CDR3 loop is CASSGAGNGRDTQYF. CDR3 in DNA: TGTGCCAGCAGCGGCGCGGGAAACGGTAGAGATACGCAGTATTTT.

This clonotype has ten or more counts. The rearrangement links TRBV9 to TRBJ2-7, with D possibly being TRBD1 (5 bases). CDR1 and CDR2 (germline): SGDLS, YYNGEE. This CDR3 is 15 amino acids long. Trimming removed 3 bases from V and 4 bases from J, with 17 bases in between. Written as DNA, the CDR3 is TGTGCCAGCAGCGCCGAGAGCAGGGAAGGTTACGAGCAGTACTTC. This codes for CASSAESREGYEQYF.

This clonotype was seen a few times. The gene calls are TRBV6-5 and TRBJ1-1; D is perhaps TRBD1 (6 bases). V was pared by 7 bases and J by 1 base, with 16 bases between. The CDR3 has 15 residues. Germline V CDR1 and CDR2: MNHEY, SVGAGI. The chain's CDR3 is CASIDLSRGNTEAFF. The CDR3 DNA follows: TGTGCCAGCATCGACTTATCCAGGGGGAACACTGAAGCTTTCTTT.

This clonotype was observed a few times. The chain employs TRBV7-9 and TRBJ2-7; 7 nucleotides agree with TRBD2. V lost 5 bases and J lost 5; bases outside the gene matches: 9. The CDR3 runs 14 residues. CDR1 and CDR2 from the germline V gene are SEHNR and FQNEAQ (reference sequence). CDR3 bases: TGTGCCAGCAGCCCAAGACACCGGGGGGACGAGCAGTACTTC. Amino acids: CASSPRHRGDEQYF.

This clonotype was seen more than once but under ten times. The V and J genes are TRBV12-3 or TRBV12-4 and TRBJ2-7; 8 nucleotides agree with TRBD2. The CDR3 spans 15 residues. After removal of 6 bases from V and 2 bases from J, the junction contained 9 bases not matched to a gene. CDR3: CASSASGGPTYEQYF. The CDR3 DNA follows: TGTGCCAGCAGCGCGTCGGGAGGGCCGACCTACGAGCAGTACTTC.

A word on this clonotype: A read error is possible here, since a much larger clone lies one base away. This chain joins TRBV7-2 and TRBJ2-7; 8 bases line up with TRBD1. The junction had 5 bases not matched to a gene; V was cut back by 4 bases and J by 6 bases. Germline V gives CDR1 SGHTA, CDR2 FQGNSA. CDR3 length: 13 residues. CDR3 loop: CASSWGQAGEQYF. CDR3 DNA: TGTGCCAGCAGCTGGGGACAGGCAGGCGAGCAGTACTTC.

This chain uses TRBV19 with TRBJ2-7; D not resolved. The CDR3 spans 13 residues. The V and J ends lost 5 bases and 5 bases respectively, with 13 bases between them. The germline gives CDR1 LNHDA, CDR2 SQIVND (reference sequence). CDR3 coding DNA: TGTGCCAGTAGTGTAAACATGGCCCACGAGCAGTACTTC. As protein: CASSVNMAHEQYF.

The CDR3 sequence: CSARAQGFASTNEKLFF. CDR3 in DNA: TGCAGTGCTAGAGCCCAGGGCTTTGCATCAACTAATGAAAAACTGTTTTTT. The V gene is TRBV20-1, the J gene TRBJ1-4, with D possibly being TRBD1 (5 bases). V lost 1 base to trimming and J lost 0 bases, with 15 bases between them. CDR1 and CDR2 from the germline V gene are DFQATT and SNEGSKA (reference sequence). The CDR3 is made up of 17 amino acids.

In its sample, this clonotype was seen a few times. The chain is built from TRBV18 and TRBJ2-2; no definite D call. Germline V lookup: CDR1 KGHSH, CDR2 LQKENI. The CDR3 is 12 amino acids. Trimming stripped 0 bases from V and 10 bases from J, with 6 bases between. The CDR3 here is CASSPPLEELFF. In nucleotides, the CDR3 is TGTGCCAGCTCACCACCCCTCGAGGAGCTGTTTTTT.

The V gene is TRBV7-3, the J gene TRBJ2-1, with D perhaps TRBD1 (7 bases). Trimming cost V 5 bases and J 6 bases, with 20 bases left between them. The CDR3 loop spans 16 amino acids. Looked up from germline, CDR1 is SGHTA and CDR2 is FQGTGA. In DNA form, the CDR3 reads TGTGCCAGCAGCAACACGACAGGGAGGAAAGCCAATGAGCAGTTCTTC. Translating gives CASSNTTGRKANEQFF.

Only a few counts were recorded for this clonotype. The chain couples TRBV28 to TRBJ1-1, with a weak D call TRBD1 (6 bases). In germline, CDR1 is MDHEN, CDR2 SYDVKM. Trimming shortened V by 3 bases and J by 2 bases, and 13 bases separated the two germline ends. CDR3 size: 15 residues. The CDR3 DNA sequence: TGTGCCAGCAGTTTGGGGGGGGCGGTTAACACTGAAGCTTTCTTT. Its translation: CASSLGGAVNTEAFF.

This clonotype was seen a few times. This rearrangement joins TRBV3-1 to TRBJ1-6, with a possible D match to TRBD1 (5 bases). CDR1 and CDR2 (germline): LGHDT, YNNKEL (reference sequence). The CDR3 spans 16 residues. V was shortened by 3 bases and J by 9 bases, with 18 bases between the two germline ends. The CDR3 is CASSQVPGVEGSPLHF. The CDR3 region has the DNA TGTGCCAGCAGCCAGGTTCCGGGGGTGGAAGGTTCACCCCTCCACTTT.

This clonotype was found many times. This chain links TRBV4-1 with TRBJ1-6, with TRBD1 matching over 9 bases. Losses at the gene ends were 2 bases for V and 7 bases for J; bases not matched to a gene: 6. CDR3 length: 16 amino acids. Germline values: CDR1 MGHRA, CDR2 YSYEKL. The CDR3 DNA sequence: TGCGCCAGCAGCCAACCGGGACAGGGTCAAAATTCACCCCTCCACTTT. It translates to CASSQPGQGQNSPLHF.

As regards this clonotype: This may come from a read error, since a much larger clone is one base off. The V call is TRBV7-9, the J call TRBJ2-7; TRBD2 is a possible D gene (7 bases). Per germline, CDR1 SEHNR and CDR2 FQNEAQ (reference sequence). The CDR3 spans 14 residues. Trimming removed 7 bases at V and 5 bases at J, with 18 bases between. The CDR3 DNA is TGTGCCAGCAACTTCACGGGGGGCGGAAACGAGCAGTACTTC. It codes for CASNFTGGGNEQYF.